This T cell receptor (beta chain) was identified in a study of prognosis after radiotherapy for stage I lung cancer. Whole-study results and caveats: Post-treatment Shannon entropy following stereotactic body radiation therapy was lower among patients who developed distant metastases. There was a fall in unique TCR clone counts after stereotactic body radiation therapy, median roughly 10,000 versus 7,000.

Genomic DNA served as the source from which two-round multiplex PCR generated TCR beta CDR3 amplicons. Each TRBV and TRBJ gene had its own primer in the first PCR round. Using its own MiXCR run on the multiplex PCR reads, TCRdb lists one record per CDR3 protein. The sample consists of tens of thousands of distinct CDR3 sequences, approximately 40% of them appearing once. This clonotype was seen ten or more times. The target antigen is unknown. The material was PBMCs, obtained before or after stereotactic body radiation therapy (not recorded which). The TCR was taken from a donor over 45 with non-small cell lung cancer.

The CDR3 nucleotides read TGTGCCAGCAGCGCGGACTTTCGGAACACTGAAGCTTTCTTT. Translating gives CASSADFRNTEAFF. The chain joins TRBV5-5 to TRBJ1-1, with D hard to call. V was trimmed by 4 bases and J by 1 base, leaving 11 bases between them. Germline loops: CDR1 SGHKS, CDR2 YYEKEE (reference sequence). This CDR3 is built from 14 residues.